A single sample gave rise to the 3 T cell receptor beta chains below, sequenced in a study of blood T cells in healthy people across ages. Then a second PCR, running roughly 7 to 11 cycles, was carried out with a sample-barcoded 5' primer and a J-beta primer mix. TCRdb ran MiXCR on the 5' RACE reads and lists one entry per CDR3 protein. Seen here are about 670,000 distinct CDR3 sequences, under 65% observed once, and the top ten hold about 13%. Input material: blood. The receptors originated from an elderly woman in good health.

This clonotype occurred many times. The rearrangement links TRBV29-1 to TRBJ2-5; D may match TRBD1 or TRBD2 (6 bases each). V lost 4 bases and J lost 4, with 10 bases in between. CDR3 length: 12 residues. CDR1 is SQVTM and CDR2 is ANQGSEA in the germline V gene. The CDR3 sequence: CSVVQGGETQYF. CDR3 nucleotide sequence: TGCAGCGTTGTACAGGGAGGAGAGACCCAGTACTTC.

This clonotype was recorded many times. This sequence joins TRBV5-1 and TRBJ2-7; 7 bases agree with TRBD1. J lost 3 bases, V lost 4 bases, and 1 base had no gene match. There are 12 residues in the CDR3. The V gene's germline CDR1 is SGHRS and CDR2 YFSETQ. CDR3 in DNA: TGCGCCAGCAGCCAGGGGGTCTACGAGCAGTACTTC. Translation: CASSQGVYEQYF.

The chain couples TRBV6-4 to TRBJ2-1, with D unclear. The germline gives CDR1 MRHNA, CDR2 SNTAGT. This CDR3 region has 13 residues. Trimming left V 5 bases short and J 5 bases short, with 10 bases between. For the CDR3, the DNA is TGTGCCAGCAGTATTAAGACAAACAATGAGCAGTTCTTC. Translation gives CASSIKTNNEQFF.